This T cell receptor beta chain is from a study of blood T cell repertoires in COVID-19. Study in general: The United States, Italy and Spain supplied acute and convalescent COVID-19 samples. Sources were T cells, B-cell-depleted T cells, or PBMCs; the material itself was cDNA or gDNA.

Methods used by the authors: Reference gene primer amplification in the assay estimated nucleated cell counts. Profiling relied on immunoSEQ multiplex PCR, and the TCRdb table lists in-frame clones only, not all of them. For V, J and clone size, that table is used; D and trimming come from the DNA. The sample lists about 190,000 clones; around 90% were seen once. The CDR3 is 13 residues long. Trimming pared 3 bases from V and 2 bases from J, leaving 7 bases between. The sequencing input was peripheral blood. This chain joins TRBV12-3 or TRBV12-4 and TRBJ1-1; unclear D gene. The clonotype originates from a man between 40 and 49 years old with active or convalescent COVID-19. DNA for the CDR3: TGTGCCAGCAGTTTTGGGCCCAACACTGAAGCTTTCTTT. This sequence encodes CASSFGPNTEAFF.